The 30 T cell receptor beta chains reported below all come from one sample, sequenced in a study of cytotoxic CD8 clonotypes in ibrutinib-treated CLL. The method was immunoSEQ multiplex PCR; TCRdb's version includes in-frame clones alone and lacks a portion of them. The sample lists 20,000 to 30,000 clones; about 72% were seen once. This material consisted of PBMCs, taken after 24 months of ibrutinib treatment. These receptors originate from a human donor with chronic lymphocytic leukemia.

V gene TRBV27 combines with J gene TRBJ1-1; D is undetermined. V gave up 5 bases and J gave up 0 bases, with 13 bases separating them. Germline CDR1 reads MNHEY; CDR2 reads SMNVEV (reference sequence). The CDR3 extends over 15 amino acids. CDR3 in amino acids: CASSELLNLNTEAFF. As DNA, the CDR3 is TGTGCCAGCAGTGAGCTACTAAACCTGAACACTGAAGCTTTCTTT.

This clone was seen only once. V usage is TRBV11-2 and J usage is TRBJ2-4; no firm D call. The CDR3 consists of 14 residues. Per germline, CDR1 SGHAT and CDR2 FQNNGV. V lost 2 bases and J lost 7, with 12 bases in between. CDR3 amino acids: CASSLSMADNIQYF. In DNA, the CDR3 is TGTGCCAGCAGCTTAAGCATGGCAGACAACATTCAGTACTTC. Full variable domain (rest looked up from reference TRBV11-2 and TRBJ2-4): EAGVAQSPRYKIIEKRQSVAFWCNPISGHATLYWYQQILGQGPKLLIQFQNNGVVDDSQLPKDRFSAERLKGVDSTLKIQPAKLEDSAVYLCASSLSMADNIQYFGAGTRLSVL.

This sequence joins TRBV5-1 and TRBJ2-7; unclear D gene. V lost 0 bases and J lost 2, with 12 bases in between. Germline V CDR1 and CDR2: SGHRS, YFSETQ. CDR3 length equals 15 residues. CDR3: CASSLGEGPPYEQYF. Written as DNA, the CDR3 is TGCGCCAGCAGCTTGGGGGAAGGTCCCCCCTACGAGCAGTACTTC.

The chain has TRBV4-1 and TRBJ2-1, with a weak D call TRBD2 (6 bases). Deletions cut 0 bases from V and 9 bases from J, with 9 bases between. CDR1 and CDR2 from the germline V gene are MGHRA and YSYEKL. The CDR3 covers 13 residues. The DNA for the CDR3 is TGCGCCAGCAGCCAAGAGAATAGCGGTGAGCAGTTCTTC. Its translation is CASSQENSGEQFF.

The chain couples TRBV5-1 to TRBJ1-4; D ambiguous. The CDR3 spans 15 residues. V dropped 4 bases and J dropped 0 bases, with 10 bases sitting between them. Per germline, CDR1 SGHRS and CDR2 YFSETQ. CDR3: CASSRIPATNEKLFF. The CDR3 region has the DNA TGCGCCAGCAGCCGTATCCCTGCAACTAATGAAAAACTGTTTTTT.

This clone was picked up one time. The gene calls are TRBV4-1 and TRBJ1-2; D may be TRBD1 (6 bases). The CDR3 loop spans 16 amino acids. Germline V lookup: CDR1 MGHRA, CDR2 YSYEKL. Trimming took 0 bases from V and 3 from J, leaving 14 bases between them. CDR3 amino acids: CASSQDWVGGYYGYTF. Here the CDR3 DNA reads TGCGCCAGCAGCCAAGATTGGGTGGGGGGCTACTATGGCTACACCTTC.

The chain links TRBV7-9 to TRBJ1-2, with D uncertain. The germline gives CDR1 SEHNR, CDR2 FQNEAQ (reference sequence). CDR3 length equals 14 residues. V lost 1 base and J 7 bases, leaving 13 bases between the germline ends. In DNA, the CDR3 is TGTGCCAGCAGCTTAGACAGTTCCCGAGTTGGCTACACCTTC. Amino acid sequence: CASSLDSSRVGYTF.

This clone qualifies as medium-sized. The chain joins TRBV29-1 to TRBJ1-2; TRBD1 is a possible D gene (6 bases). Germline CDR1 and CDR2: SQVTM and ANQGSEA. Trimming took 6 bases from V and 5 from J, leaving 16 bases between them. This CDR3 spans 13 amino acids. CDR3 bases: TGCAGCGTCCACAGGGAAGCGGAATATGGCTACACCTTC. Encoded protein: CSVHREAEYGYTF. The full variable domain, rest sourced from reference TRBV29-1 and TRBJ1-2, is SAVISQKPSRDICQRGTSLTIQCQVDSQVTMMFWYRQQPGQSLTLIATANQGSEATYESGFVIDKFPISRPNLTFSTLTVSNMSPEDSSIYLCSVHREAEYGYTFGSGTRLTVV.

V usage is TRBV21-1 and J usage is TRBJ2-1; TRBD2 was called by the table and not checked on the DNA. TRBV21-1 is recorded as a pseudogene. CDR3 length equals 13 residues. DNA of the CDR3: TGTGCCAGCAGCGCGGGCTCCTACAATGAGCAGTTCTTC. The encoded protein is CASSAGSYNEQFF.

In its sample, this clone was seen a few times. Written as DNA, the CDR3 is TGTGCCAGCAGGTTGGGAGGGACCATCTACAATGAGCAGTTCTTC. This gives the protein CASRLGGTIYNEQFF. This chain links TRBV2 with TRBJ2-1; 7 bases fit TRBD2. J lost 3 bases, V lost 6 bases, and 8 bases had no gene match. The germline V gene has CDR1 SNHLY and CDR2 FYNNEI. This CDR3 region has 15 residues.

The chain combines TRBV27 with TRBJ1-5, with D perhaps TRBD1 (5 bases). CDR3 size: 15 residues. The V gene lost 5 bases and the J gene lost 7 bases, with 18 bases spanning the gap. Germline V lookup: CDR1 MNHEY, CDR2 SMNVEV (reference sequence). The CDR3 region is CASSALGVSGQPQHF. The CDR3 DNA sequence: TGTGCCAGCAGTGCTTTGGGGGTATCGGGCCAGCCCCAGCATTTT.

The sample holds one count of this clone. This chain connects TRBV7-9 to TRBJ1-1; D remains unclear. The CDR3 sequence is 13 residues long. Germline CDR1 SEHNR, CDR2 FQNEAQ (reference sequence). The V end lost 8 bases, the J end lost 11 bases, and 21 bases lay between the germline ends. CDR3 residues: CASEPIGSPWAFF. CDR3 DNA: TGTGCCAGCGAACCTATTGGGTCGCCCTGGGCTTTCTTT.

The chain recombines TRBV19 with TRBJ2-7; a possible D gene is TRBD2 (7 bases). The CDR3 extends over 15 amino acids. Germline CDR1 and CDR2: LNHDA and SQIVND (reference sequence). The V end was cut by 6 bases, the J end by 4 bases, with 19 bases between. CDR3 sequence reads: CASSPRHGGPYEQYF. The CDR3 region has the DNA TGTGCCAGTAGCCCACGGCACGGGGGGCCGTACGAGCAGTACTTC.

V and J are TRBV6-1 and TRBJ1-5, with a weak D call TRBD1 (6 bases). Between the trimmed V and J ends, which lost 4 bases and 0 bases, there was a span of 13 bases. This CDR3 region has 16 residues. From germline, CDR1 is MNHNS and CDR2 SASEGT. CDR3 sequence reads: CASSGLTGYSNQPQHF. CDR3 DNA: TGTGCCAGCAGTGGTCTGACAGGCTATAGCAATCAGCCCCAGCATTTT.

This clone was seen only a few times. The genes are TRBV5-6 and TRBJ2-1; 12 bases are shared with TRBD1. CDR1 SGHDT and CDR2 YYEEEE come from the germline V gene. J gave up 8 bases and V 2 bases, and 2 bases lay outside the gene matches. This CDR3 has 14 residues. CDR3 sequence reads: CASSFGTGGDEQFF. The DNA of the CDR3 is TGTGCCAGCAGCTTTGGGACAGGGGGCGATGAGCAGTTCTTC.

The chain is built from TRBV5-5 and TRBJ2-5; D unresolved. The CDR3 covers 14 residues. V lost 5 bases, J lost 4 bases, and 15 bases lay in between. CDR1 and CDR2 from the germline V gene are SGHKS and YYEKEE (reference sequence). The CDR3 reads CASSAPGSPETQYF. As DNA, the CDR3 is TGTGCCAGCAGTGCCCCTGGTTCCCCAGAGACCCAGTACTTC.

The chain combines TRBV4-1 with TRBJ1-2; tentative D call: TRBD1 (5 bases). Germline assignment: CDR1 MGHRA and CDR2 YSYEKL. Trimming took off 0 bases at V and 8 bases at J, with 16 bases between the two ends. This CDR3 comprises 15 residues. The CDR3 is CASSQDPTGLWGYTF. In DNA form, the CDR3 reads TGCGCCAGCAGCCAAGATCCCACAGGCCTGTGGGGCTACACCTTC.

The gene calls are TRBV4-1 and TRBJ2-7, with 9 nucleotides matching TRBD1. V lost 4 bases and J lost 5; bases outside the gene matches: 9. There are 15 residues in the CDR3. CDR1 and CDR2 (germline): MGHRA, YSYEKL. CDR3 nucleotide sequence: TGCGCCAGCAGCCCCCGGACAGGGGATCGACACGAGCAGTACTTC. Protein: CASSPRTGDRHEQYF.

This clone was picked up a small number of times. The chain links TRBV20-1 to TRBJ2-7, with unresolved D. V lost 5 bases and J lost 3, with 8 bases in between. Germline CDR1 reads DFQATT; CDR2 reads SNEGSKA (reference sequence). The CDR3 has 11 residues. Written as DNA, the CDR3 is TGCAGTGCTGGACGGTACTACGAGCAGTACTTC. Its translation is CSAGRYYEQYF.

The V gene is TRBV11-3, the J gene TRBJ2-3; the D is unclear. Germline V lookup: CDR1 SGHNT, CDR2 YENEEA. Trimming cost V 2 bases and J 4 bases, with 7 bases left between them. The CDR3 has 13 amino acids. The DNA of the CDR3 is TGTGCCAGCAGCTTAAATAGTGCAGATACGCAGTATTTT. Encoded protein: CASSLNSADTQYF.

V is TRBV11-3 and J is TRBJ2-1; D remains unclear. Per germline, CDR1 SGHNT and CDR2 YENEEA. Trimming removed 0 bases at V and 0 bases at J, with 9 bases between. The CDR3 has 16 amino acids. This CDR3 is CASSLDGAHSYNEQFF. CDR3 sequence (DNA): TGTGCCAGCAGCTTAGATGGCGCACACTCCTACAATGAGCAGTTCTTC.

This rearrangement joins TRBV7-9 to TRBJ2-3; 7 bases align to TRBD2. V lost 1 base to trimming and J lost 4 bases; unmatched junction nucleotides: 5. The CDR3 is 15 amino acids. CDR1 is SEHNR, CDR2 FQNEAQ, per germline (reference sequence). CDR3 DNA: TGTGCCAGCAGCTTAGGGACTAGGAGCGCAGATACGCAGTATTTT. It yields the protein CASSLGTRSADTQYF.

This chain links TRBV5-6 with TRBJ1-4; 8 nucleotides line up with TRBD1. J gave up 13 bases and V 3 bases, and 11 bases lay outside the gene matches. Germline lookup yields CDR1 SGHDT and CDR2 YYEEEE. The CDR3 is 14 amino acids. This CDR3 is CASSWGTGIYGLFF. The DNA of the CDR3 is TGTGCCAGCAGCTGGGGGACAGGAATTTATGGACTGTTTTTT.

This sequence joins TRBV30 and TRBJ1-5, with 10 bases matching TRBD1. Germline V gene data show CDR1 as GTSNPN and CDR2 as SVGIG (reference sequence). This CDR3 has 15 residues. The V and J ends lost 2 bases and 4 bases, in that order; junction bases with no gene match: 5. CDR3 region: CAWSLMGQGNQPQHF. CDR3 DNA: TGTGCCTGGAGTCTAATGGGACAGGGGAATCAGCCCCAGCATTTT.

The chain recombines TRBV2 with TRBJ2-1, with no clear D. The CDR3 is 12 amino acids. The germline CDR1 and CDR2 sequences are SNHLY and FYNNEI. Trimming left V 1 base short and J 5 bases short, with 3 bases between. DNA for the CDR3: TGTGCCAGCAGTGAAGGGGACAATGAGCAGTTCTTC. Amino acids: CASSEGDNEQFF.

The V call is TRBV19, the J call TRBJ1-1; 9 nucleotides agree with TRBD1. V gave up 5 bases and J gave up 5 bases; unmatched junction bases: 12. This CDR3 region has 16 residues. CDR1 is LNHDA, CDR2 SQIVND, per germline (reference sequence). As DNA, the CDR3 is TGTGCCAGTAGTGTCCTCCCTGGACAGGGGTGGACTGAAGCTTTCTTT. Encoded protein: CASSVLPGQGWTEAFF.

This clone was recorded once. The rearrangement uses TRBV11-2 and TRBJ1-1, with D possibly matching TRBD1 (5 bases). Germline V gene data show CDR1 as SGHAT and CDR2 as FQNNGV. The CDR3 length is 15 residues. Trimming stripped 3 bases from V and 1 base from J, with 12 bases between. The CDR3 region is CASSLLDRQNTEAFF. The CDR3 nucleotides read TGTGCCAGCAGCTTGCTCGACAGACAGAACACTGAAGCTTTCTTT.

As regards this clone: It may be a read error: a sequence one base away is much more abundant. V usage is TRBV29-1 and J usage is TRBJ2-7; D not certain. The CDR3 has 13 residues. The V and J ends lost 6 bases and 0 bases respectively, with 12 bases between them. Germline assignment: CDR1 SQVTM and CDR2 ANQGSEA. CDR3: CSVRTDASYEQYF. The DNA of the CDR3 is TGCAGCGTGCGTACAGATGCCTCCTACGAGCAGTACTTC.

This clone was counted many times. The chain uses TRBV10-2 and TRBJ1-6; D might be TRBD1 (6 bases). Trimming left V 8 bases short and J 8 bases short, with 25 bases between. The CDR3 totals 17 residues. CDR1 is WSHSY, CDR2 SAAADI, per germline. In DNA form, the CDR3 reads TGCGCCAGCTGTCAGTTCGGGGGCACTGGGATGGATTCACCCCTCCACTTT. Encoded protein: CASCQFGGTGMDSPLHF.

CDR3 DNA sequence: TGTGCCAGCTCACCGAACGGGGGGCTTGAGACCCAGTACTTC. This sequence encodes CASSPNGGLETQYF. The J gene is TRBJ2-5, the V gene TRBV18; weak D call: TRBD2 (7 bases). The CDR3 contains 14 residues. Germline values: CDR1 KGHSH, CDR2 LQKENI. The ends were cut back, 3 bases at V and 5 bases at J, with 13 bases in the middle.